Below are 21 T cell receptor beta chains sequenced from a single sample in a study of blood T cells in healthy people across ages. A second PCR of 7 to 11 cycles used a sample-barcoded 5' primer and a J-beta primer mix. TCRdb itself ran the 5' RACE reads through MiXCR, one entry per CDR3 protein. The sample records 1.5 million or so distinct CDR3 sequences, around 39% being singletons. Sequencing was performed on blood. The receptors shown here come from a woman in her late teens or twenties in good health.

The V and J genes are TRBV7-9 and TRBJ2-5; 10 bases map to TRBD1. The germline CDR1 and CDR2 sequences are SEHNR and FQNEAQ (reference sequence). The CDR3 covers 16 residues. J lost 5 bases, V lost 4 bases, and 10 bases had no gene match. In nucleotides, the CDR3 is TGTGCCAGCAGCTCTCTGGGGGACAGGGGATCCGAGACCCAGTACTTC. It translates to CASSSLGDRGSETQYF.

The rearrangement uses TRBV5-1 and TRBJ2-7, with TRBD1 matching over 10 bases. V was pared by 4 bases and J by 5 bases, with 6 bases of the junction left unmatched. Germline V gene sequence: CDR1 SGHRS, CDR2 YFSETQ. The CDR3 has 14 residues. In DNA form, the CDR3 reads TGCGCCAGCAGCCACGACAGGGGGCAGGACGAGCAGTACTTC. The encoded protein is CASSHDRGQDEQYF.

Only a few counts were recorded for this clonotype. The CDR3 coding sequence is TGCAGTGCCCCCCGGGGGCAGGGGGGTGCTCAGCCCCAGCATTTT. The encoded protein is CSAPRGQGGAQPQHF. The chain has TRBV20-1 and TRBJ1-5; 7 nucleotides line up with TRBD1. This CDR3 has 15 residues. Germline assignment: CDR1 DFQATT and CDR2 SNEGSKA (reference sequence). J lost 6 bases, V lost 6 bases, and 14 bases had no gene match.

Only a few counts were recorded for this clonotype. The rearrangement uses TRBV11-2 and TRBJ2-1, with 9 bases aligning to TRBD2. Germline V gene lookup returns CDR1 SGHAT and CDR2 FQNNGV. This CDR3 is built from 15 residues. The trim removed 9 bases at V and 10 bases at J, leaving 16 bases unmatched. CDR3 loop: CARLERAGGVGEQFF. The CDR3 bases are TGTGCCAGATTGGAGAGGGCGGGAGGGGTTGGAGAGCAGTTCTTC.

The V gene is TRBV7-2, the J gene TRBJ2-7; TRBD2 matches 8 bases. The DNA end lines up better with TRBJ2-5; the J call may be wrong. The CDR3 is made up of 16 amino acids. Per the germline V gene, CDR1 is SGHTA and CDR2 is FQGNSA. CDR3 residues: CASSLVSGTGGETQYF. CDR3 sequence (DNA): TGTGCCAGCAGCTTAGTTAGTGGAACGGGAGGGGAGACCCAGTACTTC.

The sample holds a few counts of this clonotype. This rearrangement joins TRBV5-1 to TRBJ1-2, with a weak D call TRBD1 (5 bases). CDR3 length: 13 amino acids. V lost 5 bases, J lost 8 bases, and 16 bases lay in between. Germline V gene lookup returns CDR1 SGHRS and CDR2 YFSETQ. CDR3 residues: CASSRGMGSGYTF. CDR3 nucleotide sequence: TGCGCCAGCAGTAGGGGTATGGGGAGCGGCTACACCTTC.

The J gene is TRBJ2-7, the V gene TRBV27; D gene unclear. The CDR3 runs 14 residues. Germline-derived CDR1 and CDR2 are MNHEY and SMNVEV (reference sequence). Trimming took 10 bases from V and 3 from J, leaving 19 bases between them. As DNA, the CDR3 is TGTGCCACCAACCCCTCCGGATCGTTCTACGAGCAGTACTTC. It translates to CATNPSGSFYEQYF.

The chain has TRBV30 and TRBJ1-4; D gene unclear. The CDR3 sequence is 15 residues long. Trimming took 4 bases from V and 5 from J, leaving 17 bases between them. Germline loops: CDR1 GTSNPN, CDR2 SVGIG (reference sequence). CDR3 nucleotides: TGTGCCTGGACGGGCGCGGTGGTCAAGAATGAAAAACTGTTTTTT. It encodes CAWTGAVVKNEKLFF.

In nucleotides, the CDR3 is TGTGCCAGCAGCTGGCCCGGACAGGGTGTCAATGAGCAGTTCTTC. Encoded protein: CASSWPGQGVNEQFF. This chain uses TRBV13 with TRBJ2-1; TRBD1 aligns across 8 bases. Germline V lookup: CDR1 PRHDT, CDR2 FYEKMQ (reference sequence). The CDR3 contains 15 residues. V trimming: 4 bases; J trimming: 6 bases; junction bases outside the gene matches: 8.

The genes are TRBV20-1 and TRBJ2-6; the D is unclear. The CDR3 has 16 residues. The V and J ends lost 6 bases and 0 bases respectively, with 15 bases between them. CDR1 DFQATT and CDR2 SNEGSKA come from the germline V gene (reference sequence). Here the CDR3 DNA reads TGCAGTGCACTGTTGTTTGGGTCCTCTGGGGCCAACGTCCTGACTTTC. This sequence encodes CSALLFGSSGANVLTF.

The chain combines TRBV12-3 or TRBV12-4 with TRBJ1-2, with D possibly TRBD1 on 6 matching bases. V was shortened by 7 bases and J by 4 bases, with 16 bases between the two germline ends. The CDR3 loop spans 14 amino acids. Here the CDR3 reads CASNKQGLGYGYTF. The DNA of the CDR3 is TGTGCCAGCAACAAGCAGGGGTTGGGCTATGGCTACACCTTC.

The sample holds one count of this clonotype. This rearrangement joins TRBV7-2 to TRBJ2-4; 9 bases align to TRBD2. The germline gives CDR1 SGHTA, CDR2 FQGNSA. The J segment lost 13 bases and the V segment lost 4 bases, leaving 14 bases of the junction unmatched. CDR3 length: 15 amino acids. CDR3 loop: CASSSSGGLAGEQYF. CDR3 nucleotide sequence: TGTGCCAGCAGCTCCTCTGGGGGACTAGCAGGAGAGCAGTACTTC.

This clonotype was detected a few times. CDR3 sequence reads: CSVDGDGYTF. The CDR3, as DNA: TGCAGCGTAGACGGGGATGGCTACACCTTC. The chain has TRBV29-1 and TRBJ1-2; D not resolved. The CDR3 runs 10 residues. In germline, CDR1 is SQVTM, CDR2 ANQGSEA. V dropped 6 bases and J dropped 6 bases, with 8 bases sitting between them.

This chain connects TRBV20-1 to TRBJ1-5, with D unclear. Germline CDR1 and CDR2: DFQATT and SNEGSKA (reference sequence). The V end was cut by 5 bases, the J end by 0 bases, with 20 bases between. The length of the CDR3 is 17 residues. DNA of the CDR3: TGCAGTGCTGGTCGACAAGTTGCGGGTTATAGCAATCAGCCCCAGCATTTT. Translation: CSAGRQVAGYSNQPQHF.

This clonotype turned up a few times. V is TRBV6-6 and J is TRBJ2-7, with TRBD1 matching 7 bases. Germline V CDR1 and CDR2: MNHNY, SVGAGI (reference sequence). The J segment lost 4 bases and the V segment lost 5 bases, leaving 5 bases of the junction unmatched. This CDR3 spans 13 amino acids. The CDR3 protein is CASSHGTEYEQYF. In DNA, the CDR3 is TGTGCCAGCAGTCACGGGACAGAATACGAGCAGTACTTC.

This clonotype showed up just a few times. The chain combines TRBV11-2 with TRBJ2-3; D perhaps matches TRBD1 (5 bases). From germline, CDR1 is SGHAT and CDR2 FQNNGV. This CDR3 comprises 16 residues. The germline V and J ends were trimmed by 3 bases and 2 bases, with 15 bases remaining between them. DNA of the CDR3: TGTGCCAGCAGCTTCGCTCAGGGATCCTTCACAGATACGCAGTATTTT. Protein sequence: CASSFAQGSFTDTQYF.

The table lists this clonotype with a few counts. The chain carries TRBV9 and TRBJ2-7; 11 positions match TRBD2. Germline values: CDR1 SGDLS, CDR2 YYNGEE. This CDR3 is 16 amino acids long. Trimming took 3 bases from V and 3 from J; bases not matched to a gene: 8. CDR3 sequence (DNA): TGTGCCAGCAGCGAGTACGGGACTAGCGGAAACTACGAGCAGTACTTC. Translating gives CASSEYGTSGNYEQYF.

The gene calls are TRBV12-3 or TRBV12-4 and TRBJ2-5; D is ambiguous. Between the trimmed V and J ends, which lost 3 bases and 2 bases, there was a span of 10 bases. The CDR3 has 14 residues. The CDR3 spells CASSFSALQETQYF. The DNA for the CDR3 is TGTGCCAGCAGTTTCTCGGCCCTGCAAGAGACCCAGTACTTC.

There are a few counts of this clonotype. The genes are TRBV20-1 and TRBJ2-1; a possible D gene is TRBD1 (6 bases). V was pared by 6 bases and J by 0 bases, with 12 bases between. There are 14 residues in the CDR3. In germline, CDR1 is DFQATT, CDR2 SNEGSKA (reference sequence). CDR3 sequence reads: CSANDRSSYNEQFF. CDR3 DNA: TGCAGTGCGAACGACAGGTCCTCCTACAATGAGCAGTTCTTC.

This clonotype was observed a handful of times. The chain's CDR3 is CASSLLMRTTVTEAFF. As DNA, the CDR3 is TGTGCCAGCAGCCTCCTCATGAGGACAACCGTCACTGAAGCTTTCTTT. The rearrangement links TRBV3-1 to TRBJ1-1, with a weak D call TRBD1 (5 bases). Germline V lookup: CDR1 LGHDT, CDR2 YNNKEL (reference sequence). V lost 4 bases to trimming and J lost 4 bases, with 19 bases between them. The CDR3 has 16 residues.

The V and J genes are TRBV6-5 and TRBJ2-3; 10 bases map to TRBD1. This CDR3 is 16 amino acids long. Losses at the gene ends were 5 bases for V and 5 bases for J; bases not matched to a gene: 10. CDR1 and CDR2 (germline): MNHEY, SVGAGI. The CDR3 loop is CASSTPGQGRGDTQYF. CDR3 nucleotides: TGTGCCAGCAGTACGCCGGGACAGGGGAGGGGAGATACGCAGTATTTT.